The rows below give T cell receptor beta chains drawn from one sample of a study of blood T cells in healthy people across ages. TCRdb reanalysed the 5' RACE reads using MiXCR and keeps one entry per CDR3 protein. The sample lists nearly 800,000 distinct CDR3 sequences, 25% occurring once. This sample also appeared in a second study, on T cells of mothers and their children.

Input material: blood. These TCRs come from a boy aged 5-17 years in good health. CDR3s include the opening cysteine and the closing phenylalanine or tryptophan. D genes are given only for firm matches. Where a row states a size, it is once, few, many or the class of an expanded clone; other rows omit it.

d_call cdr3_length clone_size j_call v_call cdr3_nt cdr3_aa
- 14 - TRBJ2-7 TRBV4-3 TGCGCCAGCAGCCAAGACAGGACTTACTACGAGCAGTACTTC CASSQDRTYYEQYF
- 15 few TRBJ2-1 TRBV28 TGTGCCAGCAGTTTCCCCGGGAGAACAGACAATGAGCAGTTCTTC CASSFPGRTDNEQFF
- 16 - TRBJ2-1 TRBV6-2/TRBV6-3 TGTGCCAGCAGCTCCCCCTTCGTCGCTCGAGACAATGAGCAGTTCTTC CASSSPFVARDNEQFF
- 16 few TRBJ2-2 TRBV7-9 TGTGCCAGCAGCGGGACAATCTTCGTGTACGTCGGGGAGCTGTTTTTT CASSGTIFVYVGELFF
TRBD2 15 - TRBJ2-7 TRBV7-2 TGTGCCAGCAGCTTAGCGCTCGGACTAGCAGGCGAGCAGTACTTC CASSLALGLAGEQYF
TRBD1 14 few TRBJ2-7 TRBV5-1 TGCGCCAGCAGCCGGTACACAGGGGTCTACGAGCAGTACTTC CASSRYTGVYEQYF
- 16 few TRBJ2-5 TRBV21-1 TGTGCCAGCAGCAAAGGGCTTCCGGCGGGAGGGAAGACCCAGTACTTC CASSKGLPAGGKTQYF
TRBD1 15 many TRBJ2-5 TRBV20-1 TGCAGTGCTAGGATCGGGACAGGTCAGCAAGAGACCCAGTACTTC CSARIGTGQQETQYF
TRBD2 15 - TRBJ2-5 TRBV25-1 TGTGCCAGCAGTGACCGACTAGCGGGAGCAGAGACCCAGTACTTC CASSDRLAGAETQYF
TRBD2 16 few TRBJ2-5 TRBV7-2 TGTGCCAGCAGCCCACGACTAGCGTACGTCTCAGAGACCCAGTACTTC CASSPRLAYVSETQYF
- 12 few TRBJ1-1 TRBV14 TGTGCCAGCAGCCATCCGGGGAGTGAAGCTTTCTTT CASSHPGSEAFF
TRBD1 11 - TRBJ1-2 TRBV29-1 TGCAGCGTTGATGGGACAGATGGCTACACCTTC CSVDGTDGYTF
- 14 - TRBJ1-2 TRBV27 TGTGCCAGCACCCAGTTGGGGGGTGTCTATGGCTACACCTTC CASTQLGGVYGYTF
- 13 - TRBJ2-7 TRBV29-1 TGCAGCGCCTTAAGGGGGGACTCCTACGAGCAGTACTTC CSALRGDSYEQYF
- 16 many TRBJ2-5 TRBV7-6 TGTGCCAGCAGCTTAGCGCTCTCGGGGCGCGGAGAGACCCAGTACTTC CASSLALSGRGETQYF
- 16 - TRBJ2-1 TRBV4-3 TGCGCCAGCAGCCAGGCCTCCAAGGGGACTTACAATGAGCAGTTCTTC CASSQASKGTYNEQFF